This is a list of T cell receptor beta chains from one sample in a study of T cells after yellow fever vaccination. TCRdb processed the 5' RACE reads anew with MiXCR; each CDR3 protein has one entry. Of hundreds of thousands of distinct CDR3 sequences in the sample, approximately 4% were seen once. Source: PBMCs, taken 5 days after the yellow fever booster vaccination. These TCRs come from a man younger than 35 who received the YFV17D yellow fever vaccine. CDR3s include the opening cysteine and the closing phenylalanine or tryptophan. The D gene is left open where the match is weak. Size is omitted from some rows. Given values are once, few, many or a class for expanded clones.

clone size | J gene | V gene | D gene | CDR3 protein | CDR3 DNA
- | TRBJ1-1 | TRBV25-1 | TRBD1 | CASSEAGQGDGAFF | TGTGCCAGCAGTGAGGCGGGACAGGGGGACGGAGCTTTCTTT
many | TRBJ2-3 | TRBV4-3 | - | CASSQSGTASTDTQYF | TGCGCCAGCAGCCAGTCCGGGACGGCAAGCACAGATACGCAGTATTTT
many | TRBJ2-5 | TRBV20-1 | - | CSARQWTEETQYF | TGCAGTGCCCGACAGTGGACAGAAGAGACCCAGTACTTC
- | TRBJ2-3 | TRBV7-2 | - | CASSLWPDTQYF | TGTGCCAGCAGCTTATGGCCCGATACGCAGTATTTT
- | TRBJ2-5 | TRBV6-2/TRBV6-3 | - | CASSYATTQGAETQYF | TGTGCCAGCAGTTACGCGACAACCCAAGGGGCAGAGACCCAGTACTTC
- | TRBJ1-2 | TRBV6-5 | - | CASSNTGFNYGYTF | TGTGCCAGCAGTAATACAGGGTTTAACTATGGCTACACCTTC
few | TRBJ1-5 | TRBV3-1 | - | CASSQQGSNQPQHF | TGTGCCAGCAGCCAACAGGGTAGCAATCAGCCCCAGCATTTT
few | TRBJ2-2 | TRBV4-1 | TRBD2 | CASSPKTSGDNTGELFF | TGCGCCAGCAGCCCTAAGACTAGCGGGGATAACACCGGGGAGCTGTTTTTT
- | TRBJ2-2 | TRBV7-2 | TRBD1 | CASSAWTGNTGELFF | TGTGCCAGCAGCGCCTGGACAGGGAACACCGGGGAGCTGTTTTTT
- | TRBJ1-2 | TRBV20-1 | - | CSARLLRQNDYGYTF | TGCAGTGCTAGACTTCTGCGACAGAACGACTATGGCTACACCTTC
few | TRBJ2-3 | TRBV28 | - | CASSRLPQATDTQYF | TGTGCCAGCAGCCGCCTCCCTCAGGCTACAGATACGCAGTATTTT